This TCR beta chain was identified in a study of CD8 T cells in ankylosing spondylitis. Study observations and caveats: Peripheral blood held disease-linked clones only at relatively low frequency, and these were CD8+. Existing reports had already noted some motif variants in reactive arthritis synovial fluid and blood. A TCR beta motif of about eight highly homologous variants appeared characteristic of ankylosing spondylitis blood. Clones linked to disease were reported to show significant enrichment in matched ankylosing spondylitis synovial fluid.

Library preparation for TCR beta used quantitative 5'-RACE with molecular barcodes. Each CDR3 protein is one row after TCRdb ran MiXCR on the 5' RACE reads. The data show 700,000 to 850,000 distinct CDR3 sequences, with roughly 10% seen just once and 0.51% held by the top ten. Germline V gene data show CDR1 as SGHRS and CDR2 as YFSETQ. This CDR3 is 14 amino acids long. With 2 bases removed from V and 6 bases from J, the gap between germline ends came to 14 bases. This clonotype came up a few times. The target antigen is unknown. The chain combines TRBV5-1 with TRBJ1-2; D not certain. The sequencing input was blood, either unsorted or a sorted T cell fraction (not recorded which). The sequence derives from a male donor with ankylosing spondylitis. The CDR3 loop is CASSFLGGGDGYTF. DNA of the CDR3: TGCGCCAGCAGCTTTTTGGGAGGAGGTGATGGCTACACCTTC. Drawing the rest from reference TRBV5-1 and TRBJ1-2, the complete variable domain is KAGVTQTPRYLIKTRGQQVTLSCSPISGHRSVSWYQQTPGQGLQFLFEYFSETQRNKGNFPGRFSGRQFSNSRSEMNVSTLELGDSALYLCASSFLGGGDGYTFGSGTRLTVV.